This T cell receptor beta chain was recorded in a study of cytomegalovirus exposure and HLA in healthy donors. The CDR3 is 15 residues long. CDR1 and CDR2 (germline): SGHTA, FQGNSA. The trim removed 3 bases at V and 4 bases at J, leaving 7 bases unmatched. Vbeta (60) and Jbeta (13) primers were used in the PCR. TCRdb's copy holds only in-frame clones and misses some; the assay was immunoSEQ multiplex PCR. This sample yields approximately 170,000 clones, of which 68% are seen a single time; approximately 1.5% belongs to the top ten. Healthy bone marrow donors made up the donor group. Sampled while nominally healthy, donors likely had unrecorded immune exposures.

Sample: PBMCs. The J gene is TRBJ2-3, the V gene TRBV7-2; the match to TRBD1 covers 7 bases. The sequence was collected from a man aged 50 to 59 in good health and CMV-seronegative. In DNA, the CDR3 is TGTGCCAGCAGCTTCTACAGGGGAGCAGCAGATACGCAGTATTTT. Protein sequence: CASSFYRGAADTQYF. Combining the CDR3 with reference TRBV7-2 and TRBJ2-3 gives the whole variable domain GAGVSQSPSNKVTEKGKDVELRCDPISGHTALYWYRQSLGQGLEFLIYFQGNSAPDKSGLPSDRFSAERTGGSVSTLTIQRTQQEDSAVYLCASSFYRGAADTQYFGPGTRLTVL.